The TCR beta chain described here comes from a study of T cell responses to AZD1222 COVID-19 vaccine. Turning to the study itself: Combined were second doses at about 4 or about 12 weeks.

This CDR3 contains 14 residues. The V end lost 9 bases, the J end lost 2 bases, and 12 bases lay between the germline ends. CDR1 is KGHDR, CDR2 SFDVKD, per germline. Measured with immunoSEQ multiplex PCR; TCRdb has only the in-frame clones, and not every one. The sample holds just over 150,000 clones, less than 95% seen once. This sequence was found in an adult in good health. The sample consisted of peripheral blood, taken on day 0 of AZD1222 vaccination. This chain connects TRBV24-1 to TRBJ2-2, with a tentative D call TRBD2 (5 bases). The CDR3 spells CATSPPGNTGELFF. The CDR3 nucleotides read TGTGCCACCTCTCCGCCGGGAAACACCGGGGAGCTGTTTTTT.